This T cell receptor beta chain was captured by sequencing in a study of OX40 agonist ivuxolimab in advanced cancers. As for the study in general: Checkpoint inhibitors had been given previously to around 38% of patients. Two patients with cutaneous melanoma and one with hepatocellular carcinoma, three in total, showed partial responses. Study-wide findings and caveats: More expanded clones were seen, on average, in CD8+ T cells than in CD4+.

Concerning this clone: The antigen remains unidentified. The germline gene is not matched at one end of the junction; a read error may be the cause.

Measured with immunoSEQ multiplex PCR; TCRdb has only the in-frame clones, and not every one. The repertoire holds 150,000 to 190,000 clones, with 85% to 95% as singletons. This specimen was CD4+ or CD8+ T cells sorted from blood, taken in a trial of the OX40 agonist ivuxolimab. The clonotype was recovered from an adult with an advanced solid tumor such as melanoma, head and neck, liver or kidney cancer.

The CDR3 DNA reads TGTGCCAGCAGCCCCGACAGGCACAACCTCATTATTTTC. Encoded protein: CASSPDRHNLIIF. The J gene is TRBJ1-2, the V gene TRBV11-2, with a possible D match to TRBD1 (6 bases). The germline V gene encodes CDR1 SGHAT and CDR2 FQNNGV. The CDR3 consists of 13 residues.